This paragraph reports one TCR beta chain. Its antigen is as yet unknown. This specimen comes from a study of cytotoxic CD8 clonotypes in ibrutinib-treated CLL. Trimming cost V 4 bases and J 2 bases, with 16 bases left between them. The germline CDR1 and CDR2 sequences are SGHRS and YFSETQ. This CDR3 comprises 15 residues. The planned depth of sequencing spanned 1 in 200,000 to 1 in 1 million T cells. Profiled with immunoSEQ multiplex PCR; TCRdb holds only in-frame clones, not every one. The sample records approximately 70,000 clones, 70% to 90% being singletons. General study points: With treatment, public clonotypes, which were uncommon, either contracted or remained stable. At the start, clonality exceeded age-matched healthy donors and followed circulating CD8+ T-cell counts.

The rearrangement uses TRBV5-1 and TRBJ2-7, with D maybe TRBD2 (7 bases). The TCR comes from a human donor with chronic lymphocytic leukemia. The sequencing used PBMCs, collected at disease progression, from a patient treated with ibrutinib. CDR3 sequence (DNA): TGCGCCAGCAGCCCCAAGGGGGGGTCGGCCTACGAGCAGTACTTC. It is translated as CASSPKGGSAYEQYF.